This TCR beta chain was sequenced for a study of blood T cell repertoires in COVID-19. This clone was seen just once. In germline, CDR1 is LNHDA, CDR2 SQIVND (reference sequence). The CDR3 totals 14 residues. The ends were cut back, 3 bases at V and 0 bases at J, with 9 bases in the middle. The data were produced by immunoSEQ multiplex PCR, yet TCRdb's version contains in-frame clones alone and is incomplete. The sample holds roughly 100,000 clones, more than 85% seen once. The origin of this receptor is a human donor in a cohort sampled during active COVID-19. The J gene is TRBJ2-7, the V gene TRBV19; D might be TRBD1 (6 bases). The material sequenced was peripheral blood. The CDR3 is CASSMTGNSYEQYF. In DNA, the CDR3 is TGTGCCAGTAGTATGACAGGAAACTCCTACGAGCAGTACTTC.